The following is a TCR beta chain sequence with its context. Its antigen remains unknown. With 60 Vbeta and 13 Jbeta primers, the PCR was carried out. TCRdb's copy holds only in-frame clones and misses some; the assay was immunoSEQ multiplex PCR. The sample has 150,000 to 200,000 clones; almost 75% are singletons. The entry originates in a study of cytomegalovirus exposure and HLA in healthy donors. General observations from the study: The study assumed roughly uniform donor sequencing depth for presence/absence analyses. The majority of TCR sequences were rare, yet some public TCRs appeared in many donors. The authors later linked a missense DCLRE1C variant to TCR beta V- and J-gene trimming.

Germline V gene sequence: CDR1 MNHNY, CDR2 SVGAGI (reference sequence). The CDR3 loop spans 15 amino acids. Trimming took 6 bases from V and 3 from J, leaving 18 bases between them. V and J are TRBV6-6 and TRBJ2-7, with a tentative D call TRBD1 (9 bases). The sample consisted of PBMCs. The source of this sequence is a woman between 18 and 29 years old in good health and CMV-seropositive. CDR3 region: CASSTAGGQGYEQYF. The DNA for the CDR3 is TGTGCCAGCAGCACCGCGGGGGGACAGGGCTACGAGCAGTACTTC.